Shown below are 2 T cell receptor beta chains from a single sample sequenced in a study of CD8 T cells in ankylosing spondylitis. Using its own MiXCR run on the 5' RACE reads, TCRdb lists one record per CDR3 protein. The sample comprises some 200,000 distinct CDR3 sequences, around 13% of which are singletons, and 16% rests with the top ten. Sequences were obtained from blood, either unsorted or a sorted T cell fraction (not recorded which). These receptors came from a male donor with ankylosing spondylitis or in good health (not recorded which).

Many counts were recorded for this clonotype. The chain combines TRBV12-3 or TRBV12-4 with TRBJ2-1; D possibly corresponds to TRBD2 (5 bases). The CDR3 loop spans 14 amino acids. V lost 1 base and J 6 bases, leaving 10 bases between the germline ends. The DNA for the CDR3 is TGTGCCAGCAGTTTAGGGACTTATTCCAATGAGCAGTTCTTC. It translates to CASSLGTYSNEQFF.

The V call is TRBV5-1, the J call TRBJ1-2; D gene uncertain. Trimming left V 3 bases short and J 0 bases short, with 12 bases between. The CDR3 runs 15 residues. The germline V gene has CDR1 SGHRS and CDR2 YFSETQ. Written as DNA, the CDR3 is TGCGCCAGCAGCTGGTCCAGTGACCCTAACTATGGCTACACCTTC. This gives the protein CASSWSSDPNYGYTF.